This T cell receptor (beta chain) was sequenced during a study of blood T cell repertoires in COVID-19. The overall study: From T cells, B-cell-depleted T cells, or PBMCs came the material, which was cDNA or gDNA.

Clones were read by immunoSEQ multiplex PCR, and TCRdb kept only the in-frame ones, dropping some. Among over 150,000 clones listed, approximately 79% were seen once. This sequence was found in a woman aged 50 to 65 with acute or convalescent COVID-19. Sequencing was performed on peripheral blood.

The CDR3 sequence: CASSYWTGFLNYGYTF. The CDR3 nucleotides are TGTGCCAGCAGTTACTGGACAGGCTTTCTTAACTATGGCTACACCTTC. The chain joins TRBV6-5 to TRBJ1-2; 7 nucleotides align to TRBD1. This CDR3 contains 16 residues. V lost 1 base to trimming and J lost 1 base; unmatched junction nucleotides: 6. Germline V gene sequence: CDR1 MNHEY, CDR2 SVGAGI.